The 19 T cell receptor beta chains below were found in one sample sequenced in a study of Ad26.COV2.S vaccination and SARS-CoV-2 variants. Treatment of the sample: some 20 received Ad26.COV2.S at low or high dose, single or two shots; several received placebo; per-sample allocation not given. The study sampled participants on day 63 after the first vaccine or placebo injection. The method was immunoSEQ multiplex PCR; TCRdb's version includes in-frame clones alone and lacks a portion of them. The sample carries more than 350,000 clones, approximately 92% recorded once. Sequencing used peripheral blood, obtained in a trial of Ad26.COV2.S vaccine versus placebo. The receptors originated from a person aged 18-60 years who received the Ad26.COV2.S COVID-19 vaccine or a placebo.

V and J are TRBV6-2 or TRBV6-3 and TRBJ2-7, with 11 nucleotides matching TRBD2. Trimming cost V 2 bases and J 4 bases; bases outside gene matches: 10. This CDR3 has 17 amino acids. Germline values: CDR1 MNHEY, CDR2 SVGEGT. CDR3 sequence: CASSYGPLAGARYEQYF. DNA of the CDR3: TGTGCCAGCAGTTACGGTCCACTAGCGGGAGCACGGTACGAGCAGTACTTC.

The V call is TRBV3-1 (or the pseudogene TRBV3-2), the J call TRBJ1-1; D remains ambiguous. Trimming pared 0 bases from V and 5 bases from J, leaving 10 bases between. This CDR3 has 14 residues. Germline V gene sequence: CDR1 LGHDT, CDR2 YNNKEL (reference sequence). CDR3 in DNA: TGTGCCAGCAGCCAAGATTTGGTGGGGACTGAAGCTTTCTTT. Protein sequence: CASSQDLVGTEAFF.

CDR3 amino acids: CASSFQGFLKDEKLFF. CDR3 in DNA: TGTGCCAGCAGTTTCCAGGGGTTCTTAAAGGATGAAAAACTGTTTTTT. The gene calls are TRBV27 and TRBJ1-4; the D gene is possibly TRBD1 (6 bases). Germline-derived CDR1 and CDR2 are MNHEY and SMNVEV (reference sequence). The V end lost 3 bases, the J end lost 6 bases, and 17 bases lay between the germline ends. This CDR3 has 16 amino acids.

CDR3 residues: CASGLGGQNNEQFF. CDR3 coding DNA: TGTGCTAGTGGTTTGGGGGGACAGAACAATGAGCAGTTCTTC. The rearrangement uses TRBV12-5 and TRBJ2-1; 7 bases agree with TRBD1. The V gene end was trimmed by 1 base and the J gene end by 5 bases; junction bases not matched to a gene: 2. CDR3 length: 14 residues. Germline V CDR1 and CDR2: LGHNT, FRNRAP.

The rearrangement links TRBV7-8 to TRBJ1-6; a weak D match, TRBD1 (5 bases). Per germline, CDR1 SGHVS and CDR2 FQNEAQ. The CDR3 totals 14 residues. V shed 0 bases and J shed 8 bases, with 8 bases lying between them. CDR3 loop: CASSLARVDSPLHF. The CDR3 region has the DNA TGTGCCAGCAGCTTAGCCAGGGTCGATTCACCCCTCCACTTT.

V gene TRBV6-5 combines with J gene TRBJ1-6; perhaps TRBD1 as D (5 bases). This CDR3 region has 15 residues. V was trimmed by 6 bases and J by 8 bases, leaving 17 bases between them. Per the germline V gene, CDR1 is MNHEY and CDR2 is SVGAGI. The CDR3 DNA follows: TGTGCCAGCAGGATCCTAGGGCAGGGATATTCACCCCTCCACTTT. This translates into CASRILGQGYSPLHF.

The chain is built from TRBV7-2 and TRBJ2-3, with 9 bases aligning to TRBD2. Per germline, CDR1 SGHTA and CDR2 FQGNSA. The CDR3 sequence is 18 residues long. The V segment lost 1 base and the J segment 5 bases; nucleotides outside the gene matches: 13. The CDR3 coding sequence is TGTGCCAGCAGCTTAGGGACTAGCGCACCTAACCTCCTAGATACGCAGTATTTT. This sequence encodes CASSLGTSAPNLLDTQYF.

The genes are TRBV19 and TRBJ1-4; no reliable D call. The CDR3 runs to 12 residues. The germline gives CDR1 LNHDA, CDR2 SQIVND (reference sequence). V was cut by 5 bases and J by 11 bases, with 12 bases left in between. As DNA, the CDR3 is TGTGCCAGTAGTCTAAGTAAAGAGAAACTGTTTTTT. Amino acid sequence: CASSLSKEKLFF.

The V call is TRBV30, the J call TRBJ1-2; weak D call: TRBD1 (5 bases). V lost 1 base, J lost 2 bases, and 8 bases lay in between. The CDR3 contains 13 residues. Germline assignment: CDR1 GTSNPN and CDR2 SVGIG (reference sequence). Written as DNA, the CDR3 is TGTGCCTGGAGTGGGGGGATGAACTATGGCTACACCTTC. Protein sequence: CAWSGGMNYGYTF.

The genes are TRBV19 and TRBJ2-4; TRBD1 matches 7 bases. The germline V gene has CDR1 LNHDA and CDR2 SQIVND (reference sequence). V shed 7 bases, J shed 5 bases, and the junction held 11 bases outside the gene matches. The CDR3 totals 15 residues. CDR3 sequence (DNA): TGTGCCAGTACCCCCCTTAGGGGGCAGGAAAACATTCAGTACTTC. It yields the protein CASTPLRGQENIQYF.

CDR3 residues: CASSSRQGALQPQHF. The CDR3 DNA reads as TGTGCCAGCAGTTCCCGACAGGGGGCTCTTCAGCCCCAGCATTTT. The V and J genes are TRBV27 and TRBJ1-5; 10 nucleotides line up with TRBD1. After removal of 4 bases from V and 6 bases from J, the junction contained 6 bases not matched to a gene. The length of the CDR3 is 15 residues. Germline V gives CDR1 MNHEY, CDR2 SMNVEV (reference sequence).

This chain uses TRBV18 with TRBJ2-1, with D maybe TRBD2 (6 bases). CDR3 size: 16 residues. With 3 bases removed from V and 2 bases from J, the gap between germline ends came to 14 bases. In germline, CDR1 is KGHSH, CDR2 LQKENI. CDR3 bases: TGTGCCAGCTCACCTAATAGCGGAACAACCTACAATGAGCAGTTCTTC. The encoded protein is CASSPNSGTTYNEQFF.

The chain joins TRBV6-5 to TRBJ2-1; 7 positions agree with TRBD2. The germline V gene encodes CDR1 MNHEY and CDR2 SVGAGI. Trimming took 5 bases from V and 7 from J; bases not matched to a gene: 8. This CDR3 spans 14 amino acids. The CDR3 DNA is TGTGCCAGCAGTAGAGGACTAGATTTAAATGAGCAGTTCTTC. Encoded protein: CASSRGLDLNEQFF.

The rearrangement joins TRBV27 to TRBJ1-1; maybe TRBD1 (6 bases). Between the trimmed V and J ends, which lost 2 bases and 1 base, there was a span of 17 bases. In germline, CDR1 is MNHEY, CDR2 SMNVEV (reference sequence). The CDR3 runs 17 residues. The chain's CDR3 is CASSLRGGASRNTEAFF. The CDR3, as DNA: TGTGCCAGCAGTTTACGAGGGGGGGCGTCCAGGAACACTGAAGCTTTCTTT.

V usage is TRBV4-3 and J usage is TRBJ1-4; 9 bases are shared with TRBD1. With V trimmed by 4 bases and J by 5 bases, 5 bases remained unmatched. The germline V gene has CDR1 LGHNA and CDR2 YSLEER. There are 15 residues in the CDR3. The CDR3 reads CASSPGTGRNEKLFF. In nucleotides, the CDR3 is TGCGCCAGCAGCCCTGGGACAGGGAGAAATGAAAAACTGTTTTTT.

The chain is built from TRBV6-6 and TRBJ2-7; tentative D call: TRBD2 (6 bases). Germline lookup yields CDR1 MNHNY and CDR2 SVGAGI (reference sequence). The CDR3 has 14 residues. V was trimmed by 7 bases and J by 3 bases, leaving 16 bases between them. CDR3 bases: TGTGCCAGCATACGTGGTGCGGAGGGCTACGAGCAGTACTTC. Translating gives CASIRGAEGYEQYF.

The V call is TRBV9, the J call TRBJ2-1; 8 nucleotides line up with TRBD2. This CDR3 has 15 amino acids. The V gene's germline CDR1 is SGDLS and CDR2 YYNGEE. Trimming at V came to 4 bases and at J to 5 bases, leaving 8 bases not matched to a gene. The CDR3 nucleotides read TGTGCCAGCAGCCTCACCGGGACTAGTGACAATGAGCAGTTCTTC. This encodes CASSLTGTSDNEQFF.

This chain links TRBV4-3 with TRBJ1-4; tentative D call: TRBD1 (6 bases). The CDR3 covers 16 residues. Trimming shortened V by 2 bases and J by 8 bases, and 18 bases separated the two germline ends. From germline, CDR1 is LGHNA and CDR2 YSLEER. CDR3: CASSQTGRGLWEKLFF. CDR3 coding DNA: TGCGCCAGCAGCCAAACCGGACGGGGGCTTTGGGAAAAACTGTTTTTT.

The rearrangement links TRBV6-6 to TRBJ2-7; D gene ambiguous. The CDR3 extends over 12 amino acids. V was trimmed by 10 bases and J by 3 bases, leaving 13 bases between them. The germline gives CDR1 MNHNY, CDR2 SVGAGI (reference sequence). Here the CDR3 reads CATRISGYEQYF. The CDR3 bases are TGTGCCACCCGGATATCGGGCTACGAGCAGTACTTC.